Listed below are T cell receptor beta chains from one sample, sequenced in a study of blood T cells in healthy people across ages. TCRdb called the 5' RACE reads again in MiXCR, with one record for every CDR3 protein. The sample shows 850,000 to 1,000,000 distinct CDR3 sequences, roughly 50% of them seen only once. Source material: blood. These receptors all stem from a man aged 25 to 40 in good health. CDR3s leave out the opening cysteine and the closing phenylalanine or tryptophan. The order of the fields is V gene, CDR3 protein.

V: TRBV7-3; CDR3: ASSVSGPSTDTQY
V: TRBV28; CDR3: ASRKGAGPPNYGYT
V: TRBV6-1; CDR3: ASSEGVTEAF
V: TRBV27; CDR3: ASRLTGVFTGELF
V: TRBV10-3; CDR3: AITQDRGPYEQY
V: TRBV24-1; CDR3: ATSARRDSPINEQF
V: TRBV5-6; CDR3: ASSLVGIEQY
V: TRBV29-1; CDR3: SVVTSGGTGELF
V: TRBV12-3/TRBV12-4; CDR3: ASSYTDSGYEQY
V: TRBV7-9; CDR3: AGSLDGTNEKLF
V: TRBV12-3/TRBV12-4; CDR3: ASSLQQGNEQF
V: TRBV7-9; CDR3: ASNSQGGTGEAF
V: TRBV12-3/TRBV12-4; CDR3: ASSFLRLYGYT
V: TRBV7-9; CDR3: ASSLGAKRSGELF
V: TRBV11-3; CDR3: ASGTGTGGTGNTIY
V: TRBV3-1; CDR3: ASSQYDGTGELF
V: TRBV27; CDR3: ASSFLLPGDGGTDTQY
V: TRBV18; CDR3: ASSPQGPPLYEQY
V: TRBV14; CDR3: ASSQRGNSPLH
V: TRBV7-9; CDR3: ASVPSTDTQY
V: TRBV28; CDR3: ASGGTLYGYT
V: TRBV5-1; CDR3: ASSTGQYNEQY
V: TRBV27; CDR3: ASSLTAEAF
V: TRBV29-1; CDR3: SARTSSYEQY
V: TRBV7-9; CDR3: ASSWGGPDYGYT
V: TRBV7-2; CDR3: ASSLASGGAQNIQY
V: TRBV6-2/TRBV6-3; CDR3: ASSPGQGIVADTQY
V: TRBV18; CDR3: ASSLDMVGNQPQH
V: TRBV9; CDR3: ASSVTGTWSDGYT
V: TRBV2; CDR3: ASRQINSNQPQH
V: TRBV4-3; CDR3: ASSQVTGGHYGYT
V: TRBV5-1; CDR3: ASSLQAAGANVLT
V: TRBV7-3; CDR3: ASSPTPPSHLNTDTQY
V: TRBV12-3/TRBV12-4; CDR3: ASTHRAEAF
V: TRBV20-1; CDR3: SAGGTGWLMNEQY
V: TRBV3-1; CDR3: ASSPYRGEPDGKTQY
V: TRBV5-1; CDR3: ASRSTAGPEQF
V: TRBV6-5; CDR3: ASSYAWDREYYEQY
V: TRBV10-3; CDR3: AIKLAGEATGELF
V: TRBV7-2; CDR3: ASSSRQGALAEQF
V: TRBV20-1; CDR3: SARGGAGETQY
V: TRBV6-2/TRBV6-3; CDR3: ASSYEESSYEQY
V: TRBV29-1; CDR3: SALTGDHNEQF
V: TRBV5-1; CDR3: ASSLLTGDQETQY
V: TRBV6-1; CDR3: ASSADRGFTGELF
V: TRBV20-1; CDR3: SARWGAGTSDTQY
V: TRBV7-7; CDR3: ASGKQGTQETQF
V: TRBV7-2; CDR3: ASSLVGNKNIQY
V: TRBV9; CDR3: ASSVALGDTEAF
V: TRBV10-3; CDR3: AISRAAEQY
V: TRBV10-3; CDR3: AIKRDGENQPQH
V: TRBV6-2/TRBV6-3; CDR3: ASSWGLTSGAYYEQY